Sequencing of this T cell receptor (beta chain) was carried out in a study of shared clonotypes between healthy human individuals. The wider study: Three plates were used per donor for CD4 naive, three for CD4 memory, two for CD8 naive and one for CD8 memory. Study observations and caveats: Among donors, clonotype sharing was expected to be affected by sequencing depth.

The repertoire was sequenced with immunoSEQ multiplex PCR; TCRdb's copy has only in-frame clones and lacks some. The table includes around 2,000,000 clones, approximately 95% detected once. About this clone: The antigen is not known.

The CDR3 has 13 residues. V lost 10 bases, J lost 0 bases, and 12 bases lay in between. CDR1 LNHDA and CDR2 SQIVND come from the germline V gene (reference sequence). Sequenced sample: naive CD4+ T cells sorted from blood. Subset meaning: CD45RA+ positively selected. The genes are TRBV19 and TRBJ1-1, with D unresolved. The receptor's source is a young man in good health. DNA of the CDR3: TGTGCCACCTCGATAACCGTGAACACTGAAGCTTTCTTT. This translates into CATSITVNTEAFF.